What follows are 32 T cell receptor beta chains derived from one specimen sequenced in a study of cytomegalovirus exposure and HLA in healthy donors. PCR primers comprised 60 Vbeta and 13 Jbeta primers. The method was immunoSEQ multiplex PCR; TCRdb's version includes in-frame clones alone and lacks a portion of them. The sample has 85,000 to 120,000 clones, more than 75% seen once. The sample taken for sequencing was PBMCs. Receptors originate from a woman aged 45-65 years in good health and CMV-seropositive.

Here the CDR3 DNA reads TGTGCCAGCAGCCCACGGGACACTTTCTACGAGCAGTACTTC. This sequence encodes CASSPRDTFYEQYF. The chain employs TRBV27 and TRBJ2-7; maybe TRBD1 (6 bases). The CDR3 has 14 residues. The germline gives CDR1 MNHEY, CDR2 SMNVEV (reference sequence). Trimming pared 6 bases from V and 3 bases from J, leaving 15 bases between.

This chain joins TRBV28 and TRBJ1-6; D remains ambiguous. Trimming left V 6 bases short and J 6 bases short, with 6 bases between. The germline CDR1 and CDR2 sequences are MDHEN and SYDVKM. CDR3 size: 12 residues. The DNA of the CDR3 is TGTGCCAGCAGCCTCTTTAATTCACCCCTCCACTTT. This translates into CASSLFNSPLHF.

V usage is TRBV2 and J usage is TRBJ1-2; possible D gene TRBD1, 5 bases. V lost 4 bases to trimming and J lost 2 bases, with 11 bases between them. Germline CDR1 SNHLY, CDR2 FYNNEI. This CDR3 has 14 residues. The CDR3 sequence is CASSVGGINYGYTF. As DNA, the CDR3 is TGTGCCAGCAGTGTCGGGGGGATAAACTATGGCTACACCTTC.

The V call is TRBV5-1, the J call TRBJ1-3, with 9 bases matching TRBD1. With V trimmed by 4 bases and J by 3 bases, 8 bases remained unmatched. Germline loops: CDR1 SGHRS, CDR2 YFSETQ. This CDR3 is 16 amino acids long. This CDR3 reads CASSQDGQGIGNTIYF. The CDR3, as DNA: TGCGCCAGCAGCCAAGACGGACAGGGGATTGGAAACACCATATATTTT.

J is TRBJ1-5 and V is TRBV5-1, with 9 bases aligning to TRBD1. With V trimmed by 2 bases and J by 5 bases, 2 bases remained unmatched. The CDR3 covers 14 residues. CDR1 and CDR2 from the germline V gene are SGHRS and YFSETQ. CDR3 sequence (DNA): TGCGCCAGCAGCTTAACAGGGGGCCATCAGCCCCAGCATTTT. This sequence encodes CASSLTGGHQPQHF.

DNA of the CDR3: TGTGCCAGCAGTCTGCAGGGGGCGCGATCGGCTGAAGCTTTCTTT. Protein: CASSLQGARSAEAFF. The chain combines TRBV2 with TRBJ1-1; 8 bases line up with TRBD1. This CDR3 has 15 amino acids. Per the germline V gene, CDR1 is SNHLY and CDR2 is FYNNEI. The V and J ends lost 5 bases and 6 bases, in that order; junction bases with no gene match: 11.

The chain carries TRBV5-1 and TRBJ2-2; a possible D gene is TRBD1 (6 bases). V was pared by 0 bases and J by 0 bases, with 9 bases between. Germline CDR1 and CDR2: SGHRS and YFSETQ. The CDR3 length is 16 residues. The CDR3 spells CASSLVGTPNTGELFF. The CDR3 DNA is TGCGCCAGCAGCTTGGTAGGGACACCGAACACCGGGGAGCTGTTTTTT.

This clone was observed a few times. J is TRBJ1-5 and V is TRBV6-7, with TRBD1 matching 7 bases. TRBV6-7 has ORF status, its function being uncertain. After removal of 0 bases from V and 7 bases from J, the junction contained 3 bases not matched to a gene. The CDR3 is made up of 14 amino acids. CDR3 coding DNA: TGTGCCAGCAGTTACTCGACAGGGAGGCAGCCCCAGCATTTT. This translates into CASSYSTGRQPQHF.

This chain links TRBV5-1 with TRBJ2-7; the D gene is possibly TRBD1 (5 bases). The V end was cut by 4 bases, the J end by 3 bases, with 14 bases between. There are 14 residues in the CDR3. CDR1 is SGHRS, CDR2 YFSETQ, per germline. CDR3 in amino acids: CASSPVTGNYEQYF. Written as DNA, the CDR3 is TGCGCCAGCAGCCCGGTAACAGGAAACTACGAGCAGTACTTC. Complete variable domain (other parts from reference TRBV5-1 and TRBJ2-7): KAGVTQTPRYLIKTRGQQVTLSCSPISGHRSVSWYQQTPGQGLQFLFEYFSETQRNKGNFPGRFSGRQFSNSRSEMNVSTLELGDSALYLCASSPVTGNYEQYFGPGTRLTVT.

A few counts support this clone. V usage is TRBV7-6 and J usage is TRBJ2-7, with TRBD1 identical over 11 bases. The CDR3 has 19 residues. Germline CDR1 reads SGHVS; CDR2 reads FNYEAQ. V lost 1 base, J lost 2 bases, and 13 bases stayed unmatched. The CDR3: CASSLGLDRGPQPPYEQYF. CDR3 in DNA: TGTGCCAGCAGCTTAGGTCTGGACAGGGGGCCCCAGCCGCCCTACGAGCAGTACTTC. Using reference TRBV7-6 and TRBJ2-7 for the parts outside the CDR3, the full variable domain is GAGVSQSPRYKVTKRGQDVALRCDPISGHVSLYWYRQALGQGPEFLTYFNYEAQQDKSGLPNDRFSAERPEGSISTLTIQRTEQRDSAMYRCASSLGLDRGPQPPYEQYFGPGTRLTVT.

The chain combines TRBV7-7 with TRBJ2-5; 9 bases are a match to TRBD1. The CDR3 consists of 15 residues. Looked up from germline, CDR1 is SSHAT and CDR2 is FNYEAQ (reference sequence). V lost 1 base and J lost 4; bases outside the gene matches: 4. The CDR3 is CASSLGGTGRETQYF. In nucleotides, the CDR3 is TGTGCCAGCAGCTTAGGAGGGACAGGGAGAGAGACCCAGTACTTC.

V is TRBV4-3 and J is TRBJ2-1, with 9 positions matching TRBD2. From germline, CDR1 is LGHNA and CDR2 YSLEER. V lost 2 bases to trimming and J lost 4 bases; unmatched junction nucleotides: 6. This CDR3 contains 16 residues. Here the CDR3 reads CASSQNSGGQYNEQFF. The CDR3 DNA reads TGCGCCAGCAGCCAAAATAGCGGGGGCCAGTACAATGAGCAGTTCTTC.

J is TRBJ1-1 and V is TRBV7-9, with D possibly matching TRBD1 (6 bases). V lost 8 bases and J 1 base, leaving 23 bases between the germline ends. Germline V gene data show CDR1 as SEHNR and CDR2 as FQNEAQ (reference sequence). The length of the CDR3 is 17 residues. Here the CDR3 reads CASRKWGGAGGNTEAFF. CDR3 DNA sequence: TGTGCCAGCCGAAAATGGGGGGGCGCAGGTGGGAACACTGAAGCTTTCTTT.

The chain carries TRBV11-2 and TRBJ2-7, with D perhaps matching TRBD1 (5 bases). The germline CDR1 and CDR2 sequences are SGHAT and FQNNGV. V dropped 5 bases and J dropped 3 bases, with 14 bases sitting between them. There are 14 residues in the CDR3. This CDR3 reads CASSRAQGRYEQYF. CDR3 nucleotides: TGTGCCAGCAGCAGAGCGCAGGGCCGCTACGAGCAGTACTTC.

This sequence joins TRBV19 and TRBJ2-5; 11 nucleotides align to TRBD1. Germline CDR1 reads LNHDA; CDR2 reads SQIVND (reference sequence). This CDR3 region has 14 residues. J lost 4 bases, V lost 5 bases, and 3 bases had no gene match. The CDR3 loop is CASSLGQGAETQYF. CDR3 bases: TGTGCCAGTAGTCTAGGACAGGGGGCAGAGACCCAGTACTTC.

The chain combines TRBV5-4 with TRBJ2-7, with D perhaps TRBD2 (7 bases). V was trimmed by 0 bases and J by 5 bases, leaving 15 bases between them. This CDR3 contains 15 residues. Germline V gives CDR1 SGHNT, CDR2 YYREEE (reference sequence). The CDR3, as DNA: TGTGCCAGCAGCTTGGGGTTGGGGGGGCACAACGAGCAGTACTTC. Translation gives CASSLGLGGHNEQYF.

This sequence joins TRBV6-1 and TRBJ2-1, with 13 bases identical to TRBD2. In germline, CDR1 is MNHNS, CDR2 SASEGT. The CDR3 consists of 15 residues. Trimming took 8 bases from V and 4 from J; bases not matched to a gene: 5. CDR3 in DNA: TGTGCCAGCTACCGGACTAGCGGGAGTTACAATGAGCAGTTCTTC. Encoded protein: CASYRTSGSYNEQFF.

This chain joins TRBV5-1 and TRBJ1-6; 7 bases are shared with TRBD1. In germline, CDR1 is SGHRS, CDR2 YFSETQ. This CDR3 contains 15 residues. The trim removed 0 bases at V and 7 bases at J, leaving 4 bases unmatched. The CDR3 region has the DNA TGCGCCAGCAGCTTGGAAGGGGGCGGCAATTCACCCCTCCACTTT. Encoded protein: CASSLEGGGNSPLHF.

J is TRBJ1-2 and V is TRBV5-6, with 7 nucleotides matching TRBD1. The CDR3 has 14 residues. Unmatched junction bases numbered 3, after V lost 0 bases and J lost 4 bases. Germline V gene lookup returns CDR1 SGHDT and CDR2 YYEEEE. The CDR3 spells CASSLVGTVYGYTF. CDR3 coding DNA: TGTGCCAGCAGCTTGGTCGGGACAGTCTATGGCTACACCTTC. Together with reference TRBV5-6 and TRBJ1-2, the CDR3 gives the full variable domain: DAGVTQSPTHLIKTRGQQVTLRCSPKSGHDTVSWYQQALGQGPQFIFQYYEEEERQRGNFPDRFSGHQFPNYSSELNVNALLLGDSALYLCASSLVGTVYGYTFGSGTRLTVV.

V is TRBV19 and J is TRBJ1-5; no clear D gene. Trimming left V 3 bases short and J 2 bases short, with 14 bases between. Germline lookup yields CDR1 LNHDA and CDR2 SQIVND (reference sequence). The CDR3 consists of 16 residues. Here the CDR3 reads CASSIGGLLGNQPQHF. Written as DNA, the CDR3 is TGTGCCAGTAGTATCGGTGGACTCCTTGGCAATCAGCCCCAGCATTTT.

This rearrangement joins TRBV5-6 to TRBJ1-2; TRBD1 might be the D (5 bases). Germline V gene sequence: CDR1 SGHDT, CDR2 YYEEEE. V was clipped by 4 bases and J by 8 bases, with 18 bases between them. The CDR3 is 14 amino acids. The DNA for the CDR3 is TGTGCCAGCAGCATAAACGTGCAGGGTCGGGGCTACACCTTC. Protein product: CASSINVQGRGYTF.

The V call is TRBV5-4, the J call TRBJ2-5; D is unresolved. CDR3 size: 13 residues. Trimming cost V 0 bases and J 1 base, with 4 bases left between them. Germline CDR1 SGHNT, CDR2 YYREEE (reference sequence). In nucleotides, the CDR3 is TGTGCCAGCAGCTTGGAAGCCCAAGAGACCCAGTACTTC. Its protein is CASSLEAQETQYF.

J is TRBJ1-2 and V is TRBV10-3; D gene unclear. The germline V gene has CDR1 ENHRY and CDR2 SYGVKD. The CDR3 consists of 14 residues. V was trimmed by 5 bases and J by 0 bases, leaving 10 bases between them. In DNA, the CDR3 is TGTGCCATCAGTCCCCGCGGGGCTAACTATGGCTACACCTTC. This codes for CAISPRGANYGYTF.

The rearrangement joins TRBV27 to TRBJ1-2; D possibly corresponds to TRBD1 (6 bases). V was cut by 2 bases and J by 2 bases, with 12 bases left in between. This CDR3 is 15 amino acids long. The germline gives CDR1 MNHEY, CDR2 SMNVEV (reference sequence). This CDR3 reads CASSLSPQGNYGYTF. The CDR3, as DNA: TGTGCCAGCAGTTTAAGTCCACAGGGAAACTATGGCTACACCTTC.

The V and J genes are TRBV27 and TRBJ1-5; 8 positions agree with TRBD1. Germline V lookup: CDR1 MNHEY, CDR2 SMNVEV (reference sequence). With 5 bases clipped from V and 3 bases from J, the junction kept 9 bases outside the gene matches. The CDR3 totals 16 residues. The CDR3 sequence: CASSRQGALLNQPQHF. CDR3 nucleotide sequence: TGTGCCAGCAGTAGGCAGGGGGCCTTACTCAATCAGCCCCAGCATTTT.

The genes are TRBV19 and TRBJ1-4, with 7 nucleotides matching TRBD1. This CDR3 comprises 12 residues. Germline V gene lookup returns CDR1 LNHDA and CDR2 SQIVND (reference sequence). Unmatched junction bases numbered 5, after V lost 9 bases and J lost 7 bases. CDR3 sequence: CASRDRLEKLFF. CDR3 DNA sequence: TGTGCCAGCCGGGACAGACTTGAAAAACTGTTTTTT.

The genes are TRBV6-5 and TRBJ2-7; D might be TRBD1 (5 bases). There are 13 residues in the CDR3. Germline V gene data show CDR1 as MNHEY and CDR2 as SVGAGI. Trimming shortened V by 6 bases and J by 7 bases, and 16 bases separated the two germline ends. This chain's CDR3 is CASRRLQGTEQYF. The CDR3 nucleotides read TGTGCCAGCAGGCGCCTTCAGGGAACGGAGCAGTACTTC.

The rearrangement joins TRBV7-6 to TRBJ2-5, with 14 positions matching TRBD2. V lost 4 bases to trimming and J lost 6 bases; unmatched junction nucleotides: 4. CDR1 SGHVS and CDR2 FNYEAQ come from the germline V gene. The CDR3 contains 15 residues. The DNA of the CDR3 is TGTGCCAGCAGCTCGACTAGCGGGGGGGCTCAGACCCAGTACTTC. This translates into CASSSTSGGAQTQYF.

V gene TRBV9 combines with J gene TRBJ1-2; the D gene is possibly TRBD1 (5 bases). CDR1 and CDR2 (germline): SGDLS, YYNGEE. V lost 4 bases, J lost 3 bases, and 13 bases lay in between. CDR3 length: 14 residues. The CDR3 loop is CASSPLQGDYGYTF. The CDR3 DNA reads as TGTGCCAGCAGCCCACTCCAGGGTGACTATGGCTACACCTTC.

The chain combines TRBV5-4 with TRBJ2-1; possible D gene TRBD1, 6 bases. This CDR3 region has 15 residues. The ends were cut back, 4 bases at V and 6 bases at J, with 17 bases in the middle. CDR1 and CDR2 from the germline V gene are SGHNT and YYREEE (reference sequence). CDR3 loop: CASSPSGTPRNEQFF. The CDR3 DNA reads as TGTGCCAGCAGCCCCTCCGGGACACCTCGCAATGAGCAGTTCTTC.

The V and J genes are TRBV28 and TRBJ2-7, with D maybe TRBD2 (6 bases). CDR3 size: 14 residues. V lost 5 bases to trimming and J lost 7 bases, with 18 bases between them. Germline V gives CDR1 MDHEN, CDR2 SYDVKM. CDR3 region: CASSPQSLAGEQYF. CDR3 in DNA: TGTGCCAGCAGTCCCCAGTCACTAGCTGGTGAGCAGTACTTC.

This clone was counted a few times. The chain has TRBV5-6 and TRBJ1-3; D remains ambiguous. V lost 2 bases and J lost 3, with 12 bases in between. The CDR3 loop spans 15 amino acids. Germline loops: CDR1 SGHDT, CDR2 YYEEEE. CDR3 sequence: CASSFNPGIGNTIYF. The DNA of the CDR3 is TGTGCCAGCAGCTTCAATCCGGGTATTGGAAACACCATATATTTT.